This T cell receptor beta chain was recorded in a study of T cells in Graves' hyperthyroidism and ophthalmopathy. This clonotype was counted many times. Its specificity is not known. RNA transcripts gave rise to amplified TCR beta CDR3 regions. HTBI primers were used for first-round RT-PCR of the TCR CDR3. MiXCR, run by TCRdb on the multiplex PCR reads, gives a single entry per CDR3 protein. This table holds approximately 690,000 distinct CDR3 sequences, 13% to 15% found once. Germline CDR1 reads SGHRS; CDR2 reads YFSETQ. J gave up 2 bases and V 4 bases, and 15 bases lay outside the gene matches. This CDR3 is built from 17 residues. Study findings and constraints: Patients with ophthalmopathy were separated from those with stable hyperthyroidism by a 13 V-J model.

Sequencing was done on a sample of blood. V usage is TRBV5-1 and J usage is TRBJ2-7, with 7 bases aligning to TRBD2. The sequence came from a woman in her fifties or sixties with Graves' ophthalmopathy. The CDR3 nucleotides read TGCGCCAGCAGCATGGTCCCCATGGGAGGGGCCACCTACGAGCAGTACTTC. Amino acids: CASSMVPMGGATYEQYF.